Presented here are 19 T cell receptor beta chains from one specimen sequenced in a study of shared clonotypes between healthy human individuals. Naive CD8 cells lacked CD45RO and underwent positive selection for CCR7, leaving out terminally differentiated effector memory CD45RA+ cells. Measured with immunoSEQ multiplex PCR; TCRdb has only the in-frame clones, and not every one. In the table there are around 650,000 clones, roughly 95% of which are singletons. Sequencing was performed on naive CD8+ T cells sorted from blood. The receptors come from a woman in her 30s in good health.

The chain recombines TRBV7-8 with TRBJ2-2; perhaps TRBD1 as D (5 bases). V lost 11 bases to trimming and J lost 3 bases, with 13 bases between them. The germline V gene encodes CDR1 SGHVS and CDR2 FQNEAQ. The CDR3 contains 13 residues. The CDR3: CAGGSGYTGELFF. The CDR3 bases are TGTGCCGGCGGCTCAGGGTACACCGGGGAGCTGTTTTTT.

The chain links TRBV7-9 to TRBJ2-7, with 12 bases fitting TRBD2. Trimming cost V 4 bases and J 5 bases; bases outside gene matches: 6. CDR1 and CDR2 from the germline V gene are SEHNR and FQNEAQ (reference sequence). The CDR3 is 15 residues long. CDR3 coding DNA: TGTGCCAGCAGCTCTCCTAGCGGGAGGGTGAACGAGCAGTACTTC. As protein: CASSSPSGRVNEQYF.

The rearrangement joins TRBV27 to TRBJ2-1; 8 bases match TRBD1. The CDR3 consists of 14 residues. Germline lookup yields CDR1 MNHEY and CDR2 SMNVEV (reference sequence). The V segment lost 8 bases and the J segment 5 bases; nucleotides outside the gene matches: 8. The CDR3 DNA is TGTGCCAGCGCGGACAGGGCTGTAAACAATGAGCAGTTCTTC. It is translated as CASADRAVNNEQFF.

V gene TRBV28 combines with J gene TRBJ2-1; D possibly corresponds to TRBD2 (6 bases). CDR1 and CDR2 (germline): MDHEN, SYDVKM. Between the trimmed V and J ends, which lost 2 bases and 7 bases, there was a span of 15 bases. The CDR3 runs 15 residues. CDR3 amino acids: CASSLVTGVWNEQFF. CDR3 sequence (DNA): TGTGCCAGCAGTTTAGTAACGGGAGTTTGGAATGAGCAGTTCTTC.

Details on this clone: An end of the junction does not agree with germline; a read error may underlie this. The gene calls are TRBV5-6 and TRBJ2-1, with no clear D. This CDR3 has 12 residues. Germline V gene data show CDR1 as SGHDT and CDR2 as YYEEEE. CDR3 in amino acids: CASSLVMGYGLF. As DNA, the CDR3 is TGTGCCAGCAGCTTGGTAATGGGCTACGGTCTCTTC.

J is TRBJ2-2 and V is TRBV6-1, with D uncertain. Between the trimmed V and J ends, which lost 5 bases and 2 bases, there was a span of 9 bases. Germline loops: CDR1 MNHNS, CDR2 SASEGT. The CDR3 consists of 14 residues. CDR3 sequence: CASSLTKNTGELFF. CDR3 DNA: TGTGCCAGCAGTCTCACTAAAAACACCGGGGAGCTGTTTTTT.

In DNA, the CDR3 is TGTGCCAGCTCACCACCAGAGACTAGCGGGGAGACCCAGTACTTC. Translation gives CASSPPETSGETQYF. The V and J genes are TRBV18 and TRBJ2-5; 10 nucleotides agree with TRBD2. Unmatched junction bases numbered 3, after V lost 0 bases and J lost 5 bases. The CDR3 totals 15 residues. In germline, CDR1 is KGHSH, CDR2 LQKENI.

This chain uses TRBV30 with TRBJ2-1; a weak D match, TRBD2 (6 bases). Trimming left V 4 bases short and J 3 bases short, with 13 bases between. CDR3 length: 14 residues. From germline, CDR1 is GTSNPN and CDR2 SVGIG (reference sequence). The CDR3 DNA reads TGTGCCTGGATTGGGACTGGATACTACAATGAGCAGTTCTTC. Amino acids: CAWIGTGYYNEQFF. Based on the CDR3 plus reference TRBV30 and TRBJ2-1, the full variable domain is SQTIHQWPATLVQPVGSPLSLECTVEGTSNPNLYWYRQAAGRGLQLLFYSVGIGQISSEVPQNLSASRPQDRQFILSSKKLLLSDSGFYLCAWIGTGYYNEQFFGPGTRLTVL.

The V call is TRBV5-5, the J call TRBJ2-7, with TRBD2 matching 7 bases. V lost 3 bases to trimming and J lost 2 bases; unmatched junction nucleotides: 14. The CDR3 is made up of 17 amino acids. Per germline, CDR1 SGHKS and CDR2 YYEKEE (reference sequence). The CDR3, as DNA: TGTGCCAGCAGCTCCGACGGATACCGGGACTATACCTACGAGCAGTACTTC. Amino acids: CASSSDGYRDYTYEQYF. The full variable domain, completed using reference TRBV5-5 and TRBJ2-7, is DAGVTQSPTHLIKTRGQQVTLRCSPISGHKSVSWYQQVLGQGPQFIFQYYEKEERGRGNFPDRFSARQFPNYSSELNVNALLLGDSALYLCASSSDGYRDYTYEQYFGPGTRLTVT.

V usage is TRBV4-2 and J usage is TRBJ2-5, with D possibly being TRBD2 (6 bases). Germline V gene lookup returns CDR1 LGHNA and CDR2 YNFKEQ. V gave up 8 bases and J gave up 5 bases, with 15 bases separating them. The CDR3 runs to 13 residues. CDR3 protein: CASGSGAGETQYF. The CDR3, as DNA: TGTGCCAGCGGGTCGGGAGCAGGGGAGACCCAGTACTTC.

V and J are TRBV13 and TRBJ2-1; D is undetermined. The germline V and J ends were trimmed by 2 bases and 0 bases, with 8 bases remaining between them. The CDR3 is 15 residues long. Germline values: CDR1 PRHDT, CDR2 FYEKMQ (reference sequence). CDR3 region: CASSLNGFSYNEQFF. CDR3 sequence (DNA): TGTGCCAGCAGCTTAAACGGGTTCTCCTACAATGAGCAGTTCTTC. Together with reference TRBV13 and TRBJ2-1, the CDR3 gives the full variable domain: AAGVIQSPRHLIKEKRETATLKCYPIPRHDTVYWYQQGPGQDPQFLISFYEKMQSDKGSIPDRFSAQQFSDYHSELNMSSLELGDSALYFCASSLNGFSYNEQFFGPGTRLTVL.

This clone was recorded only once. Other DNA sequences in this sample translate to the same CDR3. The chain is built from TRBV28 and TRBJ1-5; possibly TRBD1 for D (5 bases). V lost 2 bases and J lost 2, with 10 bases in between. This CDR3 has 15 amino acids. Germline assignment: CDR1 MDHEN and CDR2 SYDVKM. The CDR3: CASSLLRGGNQPQHF. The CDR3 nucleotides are TGTGCCAGCAGTTTACTTAGGGGAGGCAATCAGCCCCAGCATTTT.

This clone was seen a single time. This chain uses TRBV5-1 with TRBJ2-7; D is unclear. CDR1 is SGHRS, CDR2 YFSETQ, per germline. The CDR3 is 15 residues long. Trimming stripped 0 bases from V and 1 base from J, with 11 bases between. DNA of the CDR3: TGCGCCAGCAGCTTGGCCTCGGTGGGATCCTACGAGCAGTACTTC. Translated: CASSLASVGSYEQYF.

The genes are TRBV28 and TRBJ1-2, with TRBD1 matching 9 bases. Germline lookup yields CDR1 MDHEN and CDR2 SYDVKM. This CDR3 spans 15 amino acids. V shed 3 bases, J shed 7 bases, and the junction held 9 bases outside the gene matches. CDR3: CASSLLGQGSGGYTF. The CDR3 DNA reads TGTGCCAGCAGTTTGTTGGGACAGGGCTCTGGTGGCTACACCTTC.

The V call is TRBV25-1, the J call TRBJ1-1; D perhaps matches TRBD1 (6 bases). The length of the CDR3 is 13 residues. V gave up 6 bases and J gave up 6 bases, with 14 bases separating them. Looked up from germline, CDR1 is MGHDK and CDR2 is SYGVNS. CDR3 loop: CASRKGVTPEAFF. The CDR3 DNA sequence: TGTGCCAGCAGAAAGGGGGTGACCCCTGAAGCTTTCTTT.

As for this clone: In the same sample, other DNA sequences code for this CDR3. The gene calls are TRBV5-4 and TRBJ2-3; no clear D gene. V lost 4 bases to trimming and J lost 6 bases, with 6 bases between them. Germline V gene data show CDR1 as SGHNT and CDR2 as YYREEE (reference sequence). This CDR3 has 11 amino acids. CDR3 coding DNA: TGTGCCAGCAGCGGCGTCGATACGCAGTATTTT. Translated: CASSGVDTQYF.

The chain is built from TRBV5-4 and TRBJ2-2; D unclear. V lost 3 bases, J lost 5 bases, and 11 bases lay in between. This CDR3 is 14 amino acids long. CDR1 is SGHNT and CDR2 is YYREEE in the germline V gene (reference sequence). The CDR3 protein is CASSSQPDTGELFF. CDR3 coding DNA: TGTGCCAGCAGCTCGCAGCCGGATACCGGGGAGCTGTTTTTT. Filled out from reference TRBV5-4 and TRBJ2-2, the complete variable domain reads ETGVTQSPTHLIKTRGQQVTLRCSSQSGHNTVSWYQQALGQGPQFIFQYYREEENGRGNFPPRFSGLQFPNYSSELNVNALELDDSALYLCASSSQPDTGELFFGEGSRLTVL.

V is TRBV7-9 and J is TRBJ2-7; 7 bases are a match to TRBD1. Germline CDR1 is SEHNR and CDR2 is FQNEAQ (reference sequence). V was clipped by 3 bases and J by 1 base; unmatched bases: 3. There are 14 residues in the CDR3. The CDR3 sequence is CASSLTTGSYEQYF. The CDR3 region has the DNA TGTGCCAGCAGCTTGACGACAGGGTCCTACGAGCAGTACTTC.

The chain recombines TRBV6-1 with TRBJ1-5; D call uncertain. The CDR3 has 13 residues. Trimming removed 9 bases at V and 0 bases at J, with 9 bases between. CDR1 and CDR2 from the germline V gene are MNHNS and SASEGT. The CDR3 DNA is TGTGCCAGTGTACAGAGTAGCAATCAGCCCCAGCATTTT. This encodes CASVQSSNQPQHF.